The T cell receptor (beta chain) under discussion was sequenced for a study of T cell changes during pregnancy in multiple sclerosis. Produced via immunoSEQ multiplex PCR; TCRdb's table is partial and in-frame only. The sample contains fewer than 75,000 clones, roughly nine tenths of which appear only once. The trim removed 6 bases at V and 0 bases at J, leaving 4 bases unmatched. Germline CDR1 and CDR2: MNHNS and SASEGT. The CDR3 extends over 15 amino acids. The chain is built from TRBV6-1 and TRBJ2-1; 8 nucleotides match TRBD2. Material: CD8+ T cells from peripheral blood mononuclear cells, obtained before pregnancy. The TCR originated in a female donor with multiple sclerosis, enrolled in a pregnancy study. The CDR3 nucleotides read TGTGCCAGCAGGCCGGGGGGGAGCTCCTACAATGAGCAGTTCTTC. Translating gives CASRPGGSSYNEQFF.